Shown below are 11 T cell receptor beta chains from a single sample sequenced in a study of control samples from healthy donors and cancer patients. Repertoires were generated with immunoSEQ multiplex PCR, while TCRdb's copy carries only in-frame clones and drops some. The table includes under 300,000 clones, roughly 80% detected once. Sequencing was carried out using PBMCs. Source of these receptors: a woman in her sixties or seventies with lung cancer.

V and J are TRBV5-6 and TRBJ1-3; D unclear. This CDR3 has 15 residues. The germline V gene encodes CDR1 SGHDT and CDR2 YYEEEE. Trimming left V 0 bases short and J 4 bases short, with 11 bases between. CDR3 sequence reads: CASSLALRRGNTIYF. The CDR3 DNA follows: TGTGCCAGCAGCTTGGCCCTCAGGCGAGGAAACACCATATATTTT. Filled out from reference TRBV5-6 and TRBJ1-3, the complete variable domain reads DAGVTQSPTHLIKTRGQQVTLRCSPKSGHDTVSWYQQALGQGPQFIFQYYEEEERQRGNFPDRFSGHQFPNYSSELNVNALLLGDSALYLCASSLALRRGNTIYFGEGSWLTVV.

The rearrangement joins TRBV2 to TRBJ1-5; no clear D. Between the trimmed V and J ends, which lost 11 bases and 0 bases, there was a span of 11 bases. Per germline, CDR1 SNHLY and CDR2 FYNNEI. This CDR3 is built from 13 residues. CDR3 in amino acids: CAFSSSSNQPQHF. The CDR3 coding sequence is TGTGCCTTTTCCAGCTCTAGCAATCAGCCCCAGCATTTT.

The chain joins TRBV4-2 to TRBJ2-3; D is undetermined. Germline CDR1 LGHNA, CDR2 YNFKEQ. The length of the CDR3 is 16 residues. V dropped 0 bases and J dropped 4 bases, with 14 bases sitting between them. CDR3 DNA: TGTGCCAGCAGCCAAGATCCTGCTAGTTGGGCAGATACGCAGTATTTT. This translates into CASSQDPASWADTQYF.

This clone was found once. CDR3 sequence (DNA): TGTGCCAGTAGTATTTCCCCGTCGGTAGGACGAAACATTCAGTACTTC. Translating it yields CASSISPSVGRNIQYF. The V gene is TRBV19, the J gene TRBJ2-4; no clear D. Between the trimmed V and J ends, which lost 3 bases and 6 bases, there was a span of 18 bases. The V gene's germline CDR1 is LNHDA and CDR2 SQIVND (reference sequence). The CDR3 extends over 16 amino acids.

This chain links TRBV5-1 with TRBJ2-5; TRBD2 matches at 13 bases. The germline V gene encodes CDR1 SGHRS and CDR2 YFSETQ. The CDR3 consists of 16 residues. V trimming: 4 bases; J trimming: 5 bases; junction bases outside the gene matches: 8. The CDR3 region has the DNA TGCGCCAGCAGCGAGGGACTAGCGGGATCTGGGGAGACCCAGTACTTC. Amino acid sequence: CASSEGLAGSGETQYF.

In DNA, the CDR3 is TGTGCCAGCTCACCAGGTGCAGGGGCGGGCACTGAAGCTTTCTTT. Its protein is CASSPGAGAGTEAFF. The chain joins TRBV18 to TRBJ1-1, with TRBD1 as a possible D gene (6 bases). This CDR3 has 15 residues. Deletions cut 2 bases from V and 4 bases from J, with 14 bases between. Germline V gives CDR1 KGHSH, CDR2 LQKENI.

This chain links TRBV9 with TRBJ1-2, with D possibly being TRBD1 (6 bases). CDR3 size: 13 residues. Trimming took 0 bases from V and 8 from J, leaving 11 bases between them. Germline values: CDR1 SGDLS, CDR2 YYNGEE. This CDR3 is CASSVEGVRGYTF. The CDR3, as DNA: TGTGCCAGCAGCGTAGAGGGGGTTAGGGGCTACACCTTC.

This clone was observed a few times. V usage is TRBV10-3 and J usage is TRBJ2-7; D is possibly TRBD1 (6 bases). V lost 1 base to trimming and J lost 2 bases, with 12 bases between them. Germline values: CDR1 ENHRY, CDR2 SYGVKD. The CDR3 spans 15 residues. The CDR3 spells CAISEWRGGTYEQYF. In DNA form, the CDR3 reads TGTGCCATCAGTGAGTGGCGAGGGGGAACCTACGAGCAGTACTTC.

This chain connects TRBV3-1 (or the pseudogene TRBV3-2) to TRBJ1-5; D not certain. The CDR3 runs 16 residues. CDR1 is LGHDT, CDR2 YNNKEL, per germline (reference sequence). Trimming removed 1 base at V and 6 bases at J, with 16 bases between. The DNA of the CDR3 is TGTGCCAGCAGCCAAGGTGAATCAGGTCCGGGTCAGCCCCAGCATTTT. Its protein is CASSQGESGPGQPQHF.

This clone has only a few counts. The chain employs TRBV27 and TRBJ1-1, with D maybe TRBD1 (6 bases). The CDR3 runs to 15 residues. With 4 bases removed from V and 1 base from J, the gap between germline ends came to 13 bases. The germline CDR1 and CDR2 sequences are MNHEY and SMNVEV (reference sequence). CDR3 DNA sequence: TGTGCCAGCAGTTCCCTGGGGGCAACGAACACTGAAGCTTTCTTT. This gives the protein CASSSLGATNTEAFF.

This rearrangement joins TRBV7-2 to TRBJ2-3; 7 bases are shared with TRBD1. CDR1 SGHTA and CDR2 FQGNSA come from the germline V gene. This CDR3 has 13 amino acids. V was clipped by 6 bases and J by 2 bases; unmatched bases: 2. The CDR3 DNA reads as TGTGCCAGCAGGACAGGGAACACAGATACGCAGTATTTT. Residues: CASRTGNTDTQYF.